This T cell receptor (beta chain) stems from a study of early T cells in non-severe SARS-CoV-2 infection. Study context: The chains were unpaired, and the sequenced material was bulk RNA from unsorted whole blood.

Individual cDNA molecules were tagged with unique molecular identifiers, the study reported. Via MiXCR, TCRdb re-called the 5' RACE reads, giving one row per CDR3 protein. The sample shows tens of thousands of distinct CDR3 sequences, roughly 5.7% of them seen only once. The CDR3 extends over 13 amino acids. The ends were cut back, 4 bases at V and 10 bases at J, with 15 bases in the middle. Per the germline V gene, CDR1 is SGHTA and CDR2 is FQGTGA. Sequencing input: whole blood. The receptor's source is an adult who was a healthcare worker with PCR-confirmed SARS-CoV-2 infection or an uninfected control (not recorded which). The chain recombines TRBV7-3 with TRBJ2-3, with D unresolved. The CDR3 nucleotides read TGTGCCAGCAGCTCCTTCCCCCTCGCCGCGCAGTATTTT. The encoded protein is CASSSFPLAAQYF.